One TCR beta chain is described in this entry. Reverse transcription of roughly 0.5 to 1 ug RNA used random hexamers. Via MiXCR, TCRdb re-called the immunoSEQ multiplex PCR reads, giving one row per CDR3 protein. The table includes approximately 210,000 distinct CDR3 sequences, approximately 95% detected once. The sample comes from a study of CD8 T cells in Susac syndrome. The TEMRA cells underwent FACS enrichment, while the CD8+ and CD4+ T cells underwent negative isolation. Germline values: CDR1 DFQATT, CDR2 SNEGSKA (reference sequence). The CDR3 is made up of 12 amino acids. V was shortened by 1 base and J by 3 bases, with 6 bases between the two germline ends.

The TCR originated in a human donor with multiple sclerosis. Sequencing input: CD4+ T cells from PBMCs. The chain has TRBV20-1 and TRBJ1-2; D not certain. The CDR3 here is CSARGMDYGYTF. In DNA form, the CDR3 reads TGCAGTGCTAGAGGAATGGACTATGGCTACACCTTC.